This T cell receptor (beta chain) was recorded in a study of T cell repertoires in cytomegalovirus infection. Overall study: It was recently identified HLA-C-restricted and well-studied HLA-B-restricted CMV epitopes that the study used. Public TCR beta signatures were indicative of both CMV infection and a matching HLA type. Study conclusions and caveats: Identification of carriers of CMV plus the relevant HLA was achieved through cumulative public TCR beta family frequency.

Germline V lookup: CDR1 MNHGY, CDR2 SAAAGT. CDR3 size: 20 residues. The germline V and J ends were trimmed by 2 bases and 8 bases, with 30 bases remaining between them. This clonotype came up a few times. Its antigen is not known. One entry per CDR3 protein results from TCRdb running MiXCR on the reads. This sample carries hundreds of thousands of distinct CDR3 sequences, 25% to 35% of them seen once, and the ten largest clones take over 15%. The J gene is TRBJ1-4, the V gene TRBV6-8; D is perhaps TRBD1 (5 bases). Specimen: cultured PBMCs, collected from culture after CMV antigen stimulation. The sequence came from a human donor in good health (CMV status not recorded). Some clones in this sample may be carry-over from other donors' samples. CDR3 in DNA: TGTGCCAGCAGTTACGCGAGGTCGGGGGTGGGGGGACCTAAGGAGGAAAAACTGTTTTTT. This sequence encodes CASSYARSGVGGPKEEKLFF.